This TCR beta chain derives from a study of cytomegalovirus exposure and HLA in healthy donors. Broader study findings: Reports credit the classifier with highly specific, highly sensitive diagnosis of cytomegalovirus status. Overall, approximately 150 TCR beta chains were annotated as cytomegalovirus-associated.

TCRdb's table, derived via immunoSEQ multiplex PCR, lists solely in-frame clones and lacks some. The sample consists of approximately 180,000 clones, about 82% of them appearing once. A remark on this clone: Its antigen remains unknown.

The material sequenced was PBMCs. This clonotype originated in a woman aged 18 to 35 in good health and CMV-seronegative.

The CDR3 DNA reads TGTGCCAGTAGTCGGGGGGGGGATTACAATGAGCAGTTCTTC. Its translation: CASSRGGDYNEQFF. This chain uses TRBV19 with TRBJ2-1, with 8 bases fitting TRBD2. After removal of 5 bases from V and 4 bases from J, the junction contained 4 bases not matched to a gene. CDR1 and CDR2 from the germline V gene are LNHDA and SQIVND (reference sequence). The CDR3 has 14 residues. Drawing the rest from reference TRBV19 and TRBJ2-1, the complete variable domain is DGGITQSPKYLFRKEGQNVTLSCEQNLNHDAMYWYRQDPGQGLRLIYYSQIVNDFQKGDIAEGYSVSREKKESFPLTVTSAQKNPTAFYLCASSRGGDYNEQFFGPGTRLTVL.